One and the same sample provided the 32 T cell receptor beta chains below, sequenced in a study of T cells in localized non-small cell lung cancer. The data were produced by immunoSEQ multiplex PCR, yet TCRdb's version contains in-frame clones alone and is incomplete. In the table there are about 52,000 clones, around nine tenths of which are singletons. This sample comprised PBMCs, obtained before any cancer treatment. The receptor source for this set is a female donor with stage II lung adenocarcinoma.

The chain carries TRBV27 and TRBJ1-1, with 7 bases identical to TRBD1. Germline loops: CDR1 MNHEY, CDR2 SMNVEV (reference sequence). With V trimmed by 2 bases and J by 3 bases, 3 bases remained unmatched. CDR3 length: 14 amino acids. CDR3 nucleotides: TGTGCCAGCAGTTTACAGGGGGATTACACTGAAGCTTTCTTT. It specifies CASSLQGDYTEAFF.

This sequence joins TRBV7-6 and TRBJ2-7; D is unresolved. V lost 5 bases and J 0 bases, leaving 14 bases between the germline ends. Germline assignment: CDR1 SGHVS and CDR2 FNYEAQ. The CDR3 consists of 15 residues. The CDR3 DNA follows: TGTGCCAGCAGCCCGAGAAGTGGGGTCTCCTACGAGCAGTACTTC. Translated, it gives CASSPRSGVSYEQYF.

The chain combines TRBV27 with TRBJ1-5; D may be TRBD1 (6 bases). Germline CDR1 is MNHEY and CDR2 is SMNVEV (reference sequence). The ends were cut back, 5 bases at V and 5 bases at J, with 10 bases in the middle. There are 13 residues in the CDR3. The CDR3 sequence: CASSQRGDQPQHF. Here the CDR3 DNA reads TGTGCCAGCAGTCAAAGGGGGGATCAGCCCCAGCATTTT.

The rearrangement links TRBV2 to TRBJ1-1; D might be TRBD1 (5 bases). The CDR3 sequence is 15 residues long. CDR1 and CDR2 (germline): SNHLY, FYNNEI. Trimming cost V 6 bases and J 0 bases, with 14 bases left between them. The CDR3 region is CASSHEGLMNTEAFF. In DNA form, the CDR3 reads TGTGCCAGCAGCCACGAGGGGCTCATGAACACTGAAGCTTTCTTT.

This clone showed up just once. This chain links TRBV11-2 with TRBJ2-6; the D gene is possibly TRBD1 (6 bases). Trimming shortened V by 4 bases and J by 4 bases, and 11 bases separated the two germline ends. Germline-derived CDR1 and CDR2 are SGHAT and FQNNGV. The CDR3 covers 15 residues. The CDR3 sequence is CASSSTGYGANVLTF. CDR3 nucleotide sequence: TGTGCCAGCAGCTCAACAGGGTACGGGGCCAACGTCCTGACTTTC.

This clone has a single count. The rearrangement links TRBV5-4 to TRBJ1-5; D remains unclear. With 5 bases removed from V and 0 bases from J, the gap between germline ends came to 9 bases. Germline-derived CDR1 and CDR2 are SGHNT and YYREEE (reference sequence). The CDR3 totals 14 residues. CDR3 amino acids: CASRRWGSNQPQHF. DNA for the CDR3: TGTGCCAGCAGGCGGTGGGGTAGCAATCAGCCCCAGCATTTT.

Here the CDR3 DNA reads TGTGCCAGCAGCCGCCGGGCTTCCCCTGAAGCTTTCTTT. This translates into CASSRRASPEAFF. The V and J genes are TRBV7-2 and TRBJ1-1; D remains ambiguous. The ends were cut back, 5 bases at V and 6 bases at J, with 13 bases in the middle. The CDR3 sequence is 13 residues long. The V gene's germline CDR1 is SGHTA and CDR2 FQGNSA.

This sequence joins TRBV27 and TRBJ2-1, with no clear D. Trimming removed 0 bases at V and 7 bases at J, with 4 bases between. The CDR3 runs to 12 residues. Germline V lookup: CDR1 MNHEY, CDR2 SMNVEV (reference sequence). CDR3 in DNA: TGTGCCAGCAGTTTATCAGGGAATGAGCAGTTCTTC. Translated: CASSLSGNEQFF.

This chain uses TRBV10-3 with TRBJ2-3, with 8 positions matching TRBD1. CDR3 size: 14 residues. Germline loops: CDR1 ENHRY, CDR2 SYGVKD. V trimming: 6 bases; J trimming: 3 bases; junction bases outside the gene matches: 5. The CDR3 loop reads CAISATGATDTQYF. In DNA, the CDR3 is TGTGCCATCAGCGCGACAGGGGCTACAGATACGCAGTATTTT.

This clone was detected only a few times. V gene TRBV19 combines with J gene TRBJ2-7; D unresolved. V gave up 3 bases and J gave up 6 bases, with 9 bases separating them. This CDR3 contains 12 residues. The germline V gene has CDR1 LNHDA and CDR2 SQIVND (reference sequence). CDR3 amino acids: CASSITGGEQYF. CDR3 coding DNA: TGTGCCAGTAGTATCACGGGCGGCGAGCAGTACTTC.

The chain employs TRBV15 and TRBJ1-1, with no clear D. The CDR3 totals 12 residues. Trimming pared 9 bases from V and 2 bases from J, leaving 10 bases between. Germline V CDR1 and CDR2: LNHNV, YYDKDF (reference sequence). The DNA for the CDR3 is TGTGCCACAGCCGAGTCCAACACTGAAGCTTTCTTT. This gives the protein CATAESNTEAFF.

The gene calls are TRBV19 and TRBJ1-4; D ambiguous. The V gene lost 5 bases and the J gene lost 5 bases, with 6 bases spanning the gap. This CDR3 spans 12 amino acids. Germline lookup yields CDR1 LNHDA and CDR2 SQIVND (reference sequence). Here the CDR3 DNA reads TGTGCCAGTAGTCCTACGAATGAAAAACTGTTTTTT. Protein product: CASSPTNEKLFF.

The chain has TRBV15 and TRBJ2-3; a weak D match, TRBD2 (6 bases). Trimming removed 5 bases from V and 0 bases from J, with 9 bases in between. Germline CDR1 is LNHNV and CDR2 is YYDKDF (reference sequence). This CDR3 is 14 amino acids long. CDR3 loop: CATSPGLSTDTQYF. In DNA form, the CDR3 reads TGTGCCACCAGCCCGGGACTCAGCACAGATACGCAGTATTTT.

J is TRBJ2-7 and V is TRBV7-9; D unresolved. Germline V CDR1 and CDR2: SEHNR, FQNEAQ (reference sequence). Trimming removed 7 bases at V and 6 bases at J, with 13 bases between. The CDR3 is 12 amino acids. The CDR3 DNA is TGTGCCAGCACTTTCACGATGGGCGAGCAGTACTTC. Amino acids: CASTFTMGEQYF.

This clone was found once. The gene calls are TRBV7-9 and TRBJ1-4; D unclear. CDR3 length: 15 amino acids. Germline CDR1 is SEHNR and CDR2 is FQNEAQ (reference sequence). The V end lost 3 bases, the J end lost 5 bases, and 13 bases lay between the germline ends. The CDR3 protein is CASSFSRTANEKLFF. DNA of the CDR3: TGTGCCAGCAGCTTCAGCAGGACGGCAAATGAAAAACTGTTTTTT.

The chain combines TRBV9 with TRBJ2-7; D might be TRBD2 (6 bases). Germline V gene lookup returns CDR1 SGDLS and CDR2 YYNGEE. The CDR3 loop spans 15 amino acids. Trimming took 0 bases from V and 2 from J, leaving 12 bases between them. The CDR3 reads CASSVEGGSTYEQYF. CDR3 sequence (DNA): TGTGCCAGCAGCGTAGAAGGAGGGTCAACCTACGAGCAGTACTTC. Full variable domain (outside the CDR3, taken from reference TRBV9 and TRBJ2-7): DSGVTQTPKHLITATGQRVTLRCSPRSGDLSVYWYQQSLDQGLQFLIQYYNGEERAKGNILERFSAQQFPDLHSELNLSSLELGDSALYFCASSVEGGSTYEQYFGPGTRLTVT.

This clone was counted once. V gene TRBV5-6 combines with J gene TRBJ2-7; perhaps TRBD1 as D (6 bases). Between the trimmed V and J ends, which lost 4 bases and 7 bases, there was a span of 15 bases. This CDR3 is 13 amino acids long. In germline, CDR1 is SGHDT, CDR2 YYEEEE. The CDR3: CASSPWGPWEQYF. CDR3 coding DNA: TGTGCCAGCAGCCCCTGGGGGCCGTGGGAGCAGTACTTC.

The chain carries TRBV5-1 and TRBJ2-1; TRBD1 aligns across 8 bases. Per the germline V gene, CDR1 is SGHRS and CDR2 is YFSETQ. This CDR3 region has 17 residues. Trimming cost V 4 bases and J 3 bases; bases outside gene matches: 12. CDR3 protein: CASSILRTGNNYNEQFF. DNA for the CDR3: TGCGCCAGCAGCATACTCCGGACAGGGAATAACTACAATGAGCAGTTCTTC.

A single count supports this clone. The V call is TRBV13, the J call TRBJ2-1, with no clear D. The germline V gene encodes CDR1 PRHDT and CDR2 FYEKMQ (reference sequence). Trimming removed 5 bases from V and 5 bases from J, with 13 bases in between. The CDR3 has 14 residues. CDR3 sequence (DNA): TGTGCCAGCAGCCTTCCCGGGTCTCACAATGAGCAGTTCTTC. It codes for CASSLPGSHNEQFF.

The genes are TRBV2 and TRBJ1-2; possibly TRBD1 for D (5 bases). Deletions cut 5 bases from V and 4 bases from J, with 11 bases between. Germline V gives CDR1 SNHLY, CDR2 FYNNEI. The CDR3 covers 13 residues. In DNA, the CDR3 is TGTGCCAGCAGTTCCGGGGGGAGCTATGGCTACACCTTC. This encodes CASSSGGSYGYTF.

A single count supports this clone. This chain joins TRBV25-1 and TRBJ1-6, with 8 bases lining up with TRBD1. The CDR3 sequence is 13 residues long. The junction had 3 bases not matched to a gene; V was cut back by 4 bases and J by 10 bases. CDR1 MGHDK and CDR2 SYGVNS come from the germline V gene. The CDR3 coding sequence is TGTGCCAGCAGTGGGCAGGGGGCCTCACCCCTCCACTTT. It codes for CASSGQGASPLHF.

This chain uses TRBV25-1 with TRBJ2-5; either TRBD1 or TRBD2 may supply D (5 bases each). With 2 bases removed from V and 2 bases from J, the gap between germline ends came to 18 bases. Germline V lookup: CDR1 MGHDK, CDR2 SYGVNS. The CDR3 is 17 amino acids. As DNA, the CDR3 is TGTGCCAGCAGTGAACCCAGCGCAGGGAGAATTCAAGAGACCCAGTACTTC. Translating gives CASSEPSAGRIQETQYF.

The chain carries TRBV6-1 and TRBJ1-4, with TRBD1 matching over 7 bases. The V and J ends lost 5 bases and 6 bases, in that order; junction bases with no gene match: 9. Per germline, CDR1 MNHNS and CDR2 SASEGT. The CDR3 length is 15 residues. CDR3 in DNA: TGTGCCAGCAGTAGAGAGACAGGGATGGATGAAAAACTGTTTTTT. Translating gives CASSRETGMDEKLFF.

This clone was seen a single time. The J gene is TRBJ1-1, the V gene TRBV2; D call uncertain. The CDR3 totals 13 residues. Per the germline V gene, CDR1 is SNHLY and CDR2 is FYNNEI. V dropped 4 bases and J dropped 4 bases, with 10 bases sitting between them. The CDR3 nucleotides are TGTGCCAGCAGTGGACGCCGAGGCACTGAAGCTTTCTTT. This codes for CASSGRRGTEAFF.

V usage is TRBV7-2 and J usage is TRBJ2-7; possibly TRBD1 for D (6 bases). Between the trimmed V and J ends, which lost 5 bases and 2 bases, there was a span of 13 bases. The CDR3 totals 14 residues. Germline CDR1 SGHTA, CDR2 FQGNSA. The chain's CDR3 is CASSRGRGPYEQYF. In DNA form, the CDR3 reads TGTGCCAGCAGCCGCGGCAGGGGTCCCTACGAGCAGTACTTC.

CDR3 sequence reads: CASSPRTGALHEQYF. CDR3 sequence (DNA): TGTGCCAGTAGTCCCCGGACAGGGGCCCTGCACGAGCAGTACTTC. This chain uses TRBV19 with TRBJ2-7; 9 nucleotides agree with TRBD1. The ends lost 5 bases at V and 5 bases at J; junction bases unmatched: 10. The CDR3 loop spans 15 amino acids. CDR1 is LNHDA, CDR2 SQIVND, per germline (reference sequence).

The genes are TRBV19 and TRBJ2-5, with D hard to call. There are 12 residues in the CDR3. CDR1 LNHDA and CDR2 SQIVND come from the germline V gene (reference sequence). Trimming took off 10 bases at V and 6 bases at J, with 15 bases between the two ends. The CDR3 DNA is TGTGCCACCTCTGGGTCTCTGAAGACCCAGTACTTC. Translating gives CATSGSLKTQYF.

The chain carries TRBV15 and TRBJ2-1; 10 nucleotides line up with TRBD2. The germline CDR1 and CDR2 sequences are LNHNV and YYDKDF (reference sequence). This CDR3 has 16 amino acids. With 5 bases clipped from V and 2 bases from J, the junction kept 6 bases outside the gene matches. CDR3 coding DNA: TGTGCCACCAGCCCTCGACTAGCGGGCGCCTACAATGAGCAGTTCTTC. Encoded protein: CATSPRLAGAYNEQFF. Complete variable domain (other parts from reference TRBV15 and TRBJ2-1): DAMVIQNPRYQVTQFGKPVTLSCSQTLNHNVMYWYQQKSSQAPKLLFHYYDKDFNNEADTPDNFQSRRPNTSFCFLDIRSPGLGDTAMYLCATSPRLAGAYNEQFFGPGTRLTVL.

This chain joins TRBV5-6 and TRBJ1-6; 7 bases are a match to TRBD1. The germline CDR1 and CDR2 sequences are SGHDT and YYEEEE. This CDR3 has 16 residues. V shed 6 bases and J 7 bases; nucleotides not matched to a gene: 13. The CDR3 DNA is TGTGCCAGCACCCTCCAGACAGGGCGTGGGAATTCACCCCTCCACTTT. Protein sequence: CASTLQTGRGNSPLHF.

This chain connects TRBV25-1 to TRBJ1-1, with D hard to call. The V gene lost 3 bases and the J gene lost 7 bases, with 18 bases spanning the gap. CDR3 length equals 15 residues. The germline gives CDR1 MGHDK, CDR2 SYGVNS. In DNA form, the CDR3 reads TGTGCCAGCAGTGAGGGTGACGGCGGCCGTGTTGAAGCTTTCTTT. It codes for CASSEGDGGRVEAFF.

J is TRBJ1-3 and V is TRBV9; TRBD1 agrees at 10 bases. The J segment lost 1 base and the V segment lost 3 bases, leaving 1 base of the junction unmatched. Germline V gene lookup returns CDR1 SGDLS and CDR2 YYNGEE. This CDR3 is 15 amino acids long. The CDR3, as DNA: TGTGCCAGCAGCGGGACAGGGGGTTCTGGAAACACCATATATTTT. Its protein product is CASSGTGGSGNTIYF.

The chain links TRBV29-1 to TRBJ1-5; a possible D gene is TRBD1 (5 bases). The CDR3 totals 14 residues. Trimming took off 4 bases at V and 3 bases at J, with 13 bases between the two ends. Looked up from germline, CDR1 is SQVTM and CDR2 is ANQGSEA. CDR3 nucleotides: TGCAGCGTTGGGCAGGGTCGGAACAATCAGCCCCAGCATTTT. Residues: CSVGQGRNNQPQHF.